The 10 T cell receptor beta chains below all came from one sample that was sequenced in a study of Ad26.COV2.S vaccination and SARS-CoV-2 variants. Sequencing was performed with immunoSEQ multiplex PCR; in TCRdb, only in-frame clones are kept and a portion is missing. The sample shows some 480,000 clones, around nine tenths of them seen only once. Treatment described: some 19 received Ad26.COV2.S at low or high dose, single or two shots; about 5 received placebo; per-sample allocation not given. All samples were drawn on day 63, counting from the first vaccine or placebo injection. This specimen was peripheral blood, taken in a trial of Ad26.COV2.S vaccine versus placebo. The receptor set was obtained from a person aged 18 to 59 who received the Ad26.COV2.S COVID-19 vaccine or a placebo.

The chain is built from TRBV30 and TRBJ1-3; 10 bases map to TRBD1. The CDR3 is made up of 14 amino acids. Trimming removed 5 bases from V and 4 bases from J; junction bases left unmatched: 5. Germline V gene lookup returns CDR1 GTSNPN and CDR2 SVGIG (reference sequence). The CDR3 protein is CAWATGGSGNTIYF. In DNA, the CDR3 is TGTGCCTGGGCGACAGGGGGCTCCGGAAACACCATATATTTT. The full variable domain, rest sourced from reference TRBV30 and TRBJ1-3, is SQTIHQWPATLVQPVGSPLSLECTVEGTSNPNLYWYRQAAGRGLQLLFYSVGIGQISSEVPQNLSASRPQDRQFILSSKKLLLSDSGFYLCAWATGGSGNTIYFGEGSWLTVV.

On this clone: An end of the junction differs from the germline gene, which may be a read error. V usage is TRBV7-7 and J usage is TRBJ2-2, with 8 bases lining up with TRBD2. Germline CDR1 and CDR2: SSHAT and FNYEAQ (reference sequence). This CDR3 is 15 amino acids long. CDR3 in DNA: TGTGCTAGCAGCGCCAGCGGGGGGAACACCGGGGAGCTGTTTTTT. Translation gives CASSASGGNTGELFF.

This chain's CDR3 is CASSPLAKNIQYF. CDR3 bases: TGTGCCAGCTCCCCGTTAGCCAAAAACATTCAGTACTTC. The chain carries TRBV18 and TRBJ2-4; no clear D gene. The CDR3 totals 13 residues. The germline CDR1 and CDR2 sequences are KGHSH and LQKENI. V shed 6 bases and J shed 0 bases, with 6 bases lying between them.

The rearrangement joins TRBV5-1 to TRBJ2-7; a weak D match, TRBD2 (7 bases). The ends were cut back, 3 bases at V and 2 bases at J, with 18 bases in the middle. Germline V gives CDR1 SGHRS, CDR2 YFSETQ. This CDR3 contains 16 residues. This CDR3 reads CASSSGAGALAYEQYF. The CDR3 bases are TGCGCCAGCAGCTCAGGGGCGGGAGCTTTAGCCTACGAGCAGTACTTC. The full variable domain, in which reference TRBV5-1 and TRBJ2-7 provide the parts outside the CDR3, is KAGVTQTPRYLIKTRGQQVTLSCSPISGHRSVSWYQQTPGQGLQFLFEYFSETQRNKGNFPGRFSGRQFSNSRSEMNVSTLELGDSALYLCASSSGAGALAYEQYFGPGTRLTVT.

The V and J genes are TRBV29-1 and TRBJ2-6; a weak D match, TRBD1 (6 bases). CDR1 and CDR2 from the germline V gene are SQVTM and ANQGSEA. Trimming pared 7 bases from V and 0 bases from J, leaving 10 bases between. This CDR3 region has 14 residues. The CDR3 region has the DNA TGCAGCGCCCGCAGGGGCTCTGGGGCCAACGTCCTGACTTTC. It yields the protein CSARRGSGANVLTF.

V is TRBV5-4 and J is TRBJ2-5; D is possibly TRBD2 (5 bases). From germline, CDR1 is SGHNT and CDR2 YYREEE (reference sequence). V was clipped by 4 bases and J by 5 bases, with 15 bases between them. This CDR3 spans 14 amino acids. CDR3 amino acids: CASSEPRTGETQYF. CDR3 coding DNA: TGTGCCAGCAGCGAGCCCCGCACGGGGGAGACCCAGTACTTC.

J is TRBJ2-2 and V is TRBV30, with TRBD2 matching over 9 bases. J was trimmed by 3 bases and V by 3 bases; bases with no gene match: 8. Looked up from germline, CDR1 is GTSNPN and CDR2 is SVGIG (reference sequence). CDR3 length equals 16 residues. The CDR3 bases are TGTGCCTGGAGACTCGCGGGAGGGCCGGACACCGGGGAGCTGTTTTTT. This gives the protein CAWRLAGGPDTGELFF.

The chain has TRBV30 and TRBJ1-5; 8 bases are a match to TRBD1. This CDR3 has 13 residues. Germline lookup yields CDR1 GTSNPN and CDR2 SVGIG (reference sequence). J lost 7 bases, V lost 5 bases, and 7 bases had no gene match. The chain's CDR3 is CAWSNSGGQPQHF. In nucleotides, the CDR3 is TGTGCCTGGTCCAATTCAGGGGGCCAGCCCCAGCATTTT.

Comments on this clone: Other DNA sequences in this specimen translate into the identical CDR3. The V and J genes are TRBV7-3 and TRBJ2-2; D unresolved. The CDR3 totals 12 residues. Trimming shortened V by 4 bases and J by 3 bases, and 3 bases separated the two germline ends. The germline gives CDR1 SGHTA, CDR2 FQGTGA. The CDR3 reads CASSSYTGELFF. The CDR3 region has the DNA TGTGCCAGCAGCTCATACACCGGGGAGCTGTTTTTT. The full variable domain, completed using reference TRBV7-3 and TRBJ2-2, is GAGVSQTPSNKVTEKGKYVELRCDPISGHTALYWYRQSLGQGPEFLIYFQGTGAADDSGLPNDRFFAVRPEGSVSTLKIQRTERGDSAVYLCASSSYTGELFFGEGSRLTVL.

The V call is TRBV7-8, the J call TRBJ2-2, with a tentative D call TRBD1 (5 bases). V gave up 5 bases and J gave up 4 bases, with 17 bases separating them. The CDR3 length is 16 residues. Germline V gives CDR1 SGHVS, CDR2 FQNEAQ. In nucleotides, the CDR3 is TGTGCCAGCAGCATTACAGGTTTCCCAGTCACCGGGGAGCTGTTTTTT. Its translation is CASSITGFPVTGELFF.